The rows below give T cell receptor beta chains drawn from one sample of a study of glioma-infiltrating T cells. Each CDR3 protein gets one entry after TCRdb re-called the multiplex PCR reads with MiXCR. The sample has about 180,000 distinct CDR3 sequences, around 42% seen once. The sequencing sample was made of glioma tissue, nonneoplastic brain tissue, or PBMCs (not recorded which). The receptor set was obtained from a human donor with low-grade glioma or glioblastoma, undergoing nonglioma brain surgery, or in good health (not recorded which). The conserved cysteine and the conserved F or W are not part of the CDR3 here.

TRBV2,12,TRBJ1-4,ASSYDSAAEKLF
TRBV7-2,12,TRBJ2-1,ASSSLAGLNEQF
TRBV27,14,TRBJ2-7,ASSAGGTSESYEQY
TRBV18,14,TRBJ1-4,ASSPSHIGTNEKLF
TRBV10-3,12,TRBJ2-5,AISEGGTGGTQY
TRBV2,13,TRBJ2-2,ASSGLADLTGELF
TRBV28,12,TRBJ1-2,ASSWTQGADGYT
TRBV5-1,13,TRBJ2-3,ASSWSFWSTDTQY
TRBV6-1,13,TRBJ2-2,ASRRITGGGGELF
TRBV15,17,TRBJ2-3,ATSSGQGASLRGEDTQY
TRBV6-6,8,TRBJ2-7,ASGAYEQY
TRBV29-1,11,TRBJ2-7,SAGLAGGVEQY
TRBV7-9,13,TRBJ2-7,ASSLEAGAHYEQY
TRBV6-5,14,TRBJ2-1,ASRDTSGRGIYKQF
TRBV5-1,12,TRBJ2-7,ASSPLGSPYEQY